The T cell receptor beta chain described here comes from a study of cytotoxic CD8 clonotypes in ibrutinib-treated CLL. Overall study context: Productive templates averaged 255,043 per sample, and productive rearrangements 94,082.

About this clone: The target antigen is unknown.

With sequencing, the targeted depth ranged from 1 in 200,000 to 1 in 1 million T cells. The table came from immunoSEQ multiplex PCR; TCRdb's copy has only in-frame clones and leaves some out. The table shows about 50,000 clones, with approximately 71% occurring only once. Unmatched junction bases numbered 4, after V lost 7 bases and J lost 2 bases. Germline V gene lookup returns CDR1 SGHDT and CDR2 YYEEEE. The CDR3 extends over 13 amino acids. Overall study findings and caveats: Baseline clonality exceeded age-matched healthy donors and tracked circulating CD8+ T-cell counts. Sustained-remission and progressing patients had unequal sampling times.

This chain links TRBV5-6 with TRBJ2-3; 7 bases agree with TRBD2. This clonotype was obtained from a human donor with chronic lymphocytic leukemia. The material was PBMCs, obtained after 12 months of ibrutinib treatment. The CDR3 protein is CASGREATDTQYF. In DNA, the CDR3 is TGTGCCAGCGGGAGGGAGGCCACAGATACGCAGTATTTT.